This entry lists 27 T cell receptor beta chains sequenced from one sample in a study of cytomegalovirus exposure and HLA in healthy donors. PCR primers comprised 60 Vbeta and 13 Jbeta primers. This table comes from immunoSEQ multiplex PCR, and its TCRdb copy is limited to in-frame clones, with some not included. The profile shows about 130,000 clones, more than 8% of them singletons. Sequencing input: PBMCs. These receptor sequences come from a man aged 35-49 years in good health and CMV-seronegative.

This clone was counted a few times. CDR3 DNA sequence: TGTGCCAGCAGCTTAGTACCCCCTAGCGGGGGGAAGTATGAGCAGTTCTTC. As protein: CASSLVPPSGGKYEQFF. The chain recombines TRBV7-2 with TRBJ2-1; 11 bases are shared with TRBD2. The V and J ends lost 1 base and 8 bases, in that order; junction bases with no gene match: 10. This CDR3 is built from 17 residues. Per the germline V gene, CDR1 is SGHTA and CDR2 is FQGNSA.

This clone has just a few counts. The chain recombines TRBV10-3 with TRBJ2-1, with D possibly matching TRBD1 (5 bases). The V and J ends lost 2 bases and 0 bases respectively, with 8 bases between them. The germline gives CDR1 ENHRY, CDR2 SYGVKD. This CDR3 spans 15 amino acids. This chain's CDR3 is CAISEEDNSYNEQFF. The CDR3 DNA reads TGTGCCATCAGTGAGGAGGACAACTCCTACAATGAGCAGTTCTTC.

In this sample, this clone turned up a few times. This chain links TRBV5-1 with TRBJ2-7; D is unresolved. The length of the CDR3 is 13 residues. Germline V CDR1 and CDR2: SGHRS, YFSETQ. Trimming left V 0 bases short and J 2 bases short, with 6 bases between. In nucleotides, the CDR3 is TGCGCCAGCAGCTTGGGGCCGACCTACGAGCAGTACTTC. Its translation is CASSLGPTYEQYF.

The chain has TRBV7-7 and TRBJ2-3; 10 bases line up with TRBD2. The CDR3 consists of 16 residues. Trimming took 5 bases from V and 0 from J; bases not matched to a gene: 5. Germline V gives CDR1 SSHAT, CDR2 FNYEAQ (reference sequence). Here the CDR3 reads CASSQSGGASTDTQYF. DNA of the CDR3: TGTGCCAGCAGCCAAAGCGGGGGGGCTAGCACAGATACGCAGTATTTT.

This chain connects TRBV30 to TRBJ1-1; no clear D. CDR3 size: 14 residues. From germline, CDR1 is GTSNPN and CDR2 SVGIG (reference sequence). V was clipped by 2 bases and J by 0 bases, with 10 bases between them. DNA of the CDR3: TGTGCCTGGAGTATCCTGAGGGTGAACACTGAAGCTTTCTTT. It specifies CAWSILRVNTEAFF. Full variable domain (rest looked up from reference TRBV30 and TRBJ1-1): SQTIHQWPATLVQPVGSPLSLECTVEGTSNPNLYWYRQAAGRGLQLLFYSVGIGQISSEVPQNLSASRPQDRQFILSSKKLLLSDSGFYLCAWSILRVNTEAFFGQGTRLTVV.

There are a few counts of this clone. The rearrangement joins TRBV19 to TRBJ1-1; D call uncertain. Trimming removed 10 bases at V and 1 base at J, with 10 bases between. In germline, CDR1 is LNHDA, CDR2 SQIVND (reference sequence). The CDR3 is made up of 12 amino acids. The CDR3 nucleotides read TGTGCCACGGTGAATGGGAACACTGAAGCTTTCTTT. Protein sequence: CATVNGNTEAFF.

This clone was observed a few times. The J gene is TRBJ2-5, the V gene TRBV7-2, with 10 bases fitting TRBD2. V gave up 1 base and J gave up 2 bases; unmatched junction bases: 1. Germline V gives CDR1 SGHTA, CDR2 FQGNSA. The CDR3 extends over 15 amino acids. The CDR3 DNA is TGTGCCAGCAGCTTAGTAGCGGGGGGTCAAGAGACCCAGTACTTC. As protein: CASSLVAGGQETQYF.

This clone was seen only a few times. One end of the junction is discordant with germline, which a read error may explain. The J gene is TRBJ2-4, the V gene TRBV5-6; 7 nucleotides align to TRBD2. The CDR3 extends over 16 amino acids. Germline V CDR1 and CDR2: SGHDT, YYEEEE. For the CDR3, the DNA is TGTGCCAGCAGCTTGGGGGGACTACTAGCCAAAAGCATTCAGTACTTC. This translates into CASSLGGLLAKSIQYF.

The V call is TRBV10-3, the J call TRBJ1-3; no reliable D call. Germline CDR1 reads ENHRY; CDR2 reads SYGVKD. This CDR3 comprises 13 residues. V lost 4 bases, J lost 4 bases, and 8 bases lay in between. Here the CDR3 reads CAISVRRGNTIYF. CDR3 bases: TGTGCCATCAGTGTCCGGAGGGGAAACACCATATATTTT.

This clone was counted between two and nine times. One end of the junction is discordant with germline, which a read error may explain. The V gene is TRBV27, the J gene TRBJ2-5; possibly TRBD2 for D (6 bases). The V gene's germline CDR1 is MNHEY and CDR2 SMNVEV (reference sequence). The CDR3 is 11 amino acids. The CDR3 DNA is TGTGCTACCGGCGGGGTAGAGGCCCAGTACTTC. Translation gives CATGGVEAQYF.

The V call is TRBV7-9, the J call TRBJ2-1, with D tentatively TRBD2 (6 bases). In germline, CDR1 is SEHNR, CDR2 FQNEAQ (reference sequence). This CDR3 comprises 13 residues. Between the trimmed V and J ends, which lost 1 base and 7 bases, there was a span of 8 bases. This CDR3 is CASSLGGVNEQFF. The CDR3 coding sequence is TGTGCCAGCAGCTTAGGCGGGGTGAATGAGCAGTTCTTC.

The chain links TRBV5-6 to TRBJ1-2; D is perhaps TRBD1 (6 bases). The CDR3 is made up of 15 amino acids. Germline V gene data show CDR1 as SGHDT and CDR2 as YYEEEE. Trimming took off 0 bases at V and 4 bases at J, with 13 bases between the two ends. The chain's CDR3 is CASSLAGVPLYGYTF. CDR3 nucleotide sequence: TGTGCCAGCAGCTTGGCAGGGGTACCCCTCTATGGCTACACCTTC.

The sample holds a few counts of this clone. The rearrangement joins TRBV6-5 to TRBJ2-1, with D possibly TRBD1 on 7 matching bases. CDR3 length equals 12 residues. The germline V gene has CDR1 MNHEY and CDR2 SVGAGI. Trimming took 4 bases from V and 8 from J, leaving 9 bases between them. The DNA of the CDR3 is TGTGCCAGCAGTTCCAGGGGGGATGAGCAGTTCTTC. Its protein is CASSSRGDEQFF.

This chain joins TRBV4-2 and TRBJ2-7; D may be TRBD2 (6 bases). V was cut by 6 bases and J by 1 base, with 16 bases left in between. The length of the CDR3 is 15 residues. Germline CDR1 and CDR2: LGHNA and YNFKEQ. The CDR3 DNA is TGTGCCAGCAGTTTAGGGGCTAGCGAGTCCTACGAGCAGTACTTC. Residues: CASSLGASESYEQYF.

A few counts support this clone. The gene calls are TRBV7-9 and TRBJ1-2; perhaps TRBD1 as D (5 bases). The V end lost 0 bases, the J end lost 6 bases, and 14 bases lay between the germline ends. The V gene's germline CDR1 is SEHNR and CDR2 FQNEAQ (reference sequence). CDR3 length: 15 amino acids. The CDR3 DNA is TGTGCCAGCAGCTTAGCTGTGGGGGAGGAGAATGGCTACACCTTC. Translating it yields CASSLAVGEENGYTF.

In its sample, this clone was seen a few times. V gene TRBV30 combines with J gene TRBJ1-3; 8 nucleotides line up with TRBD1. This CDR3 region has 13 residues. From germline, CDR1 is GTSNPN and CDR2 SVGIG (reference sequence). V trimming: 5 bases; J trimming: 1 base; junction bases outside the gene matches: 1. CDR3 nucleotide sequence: TGTGCCTGGGACAGGGGTTCTGGAAACACCATATATTTT. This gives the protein CAWDRGSGNTIYF.

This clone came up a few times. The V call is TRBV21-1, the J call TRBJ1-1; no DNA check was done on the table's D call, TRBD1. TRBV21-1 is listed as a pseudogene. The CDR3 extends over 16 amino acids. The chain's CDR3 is CASSKGEGKGFTEAFF. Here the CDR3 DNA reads TGTGCCAGCAGCAAAGGAGAAGGCAAGGGGTTCACTGAAGCTTTCTTT.

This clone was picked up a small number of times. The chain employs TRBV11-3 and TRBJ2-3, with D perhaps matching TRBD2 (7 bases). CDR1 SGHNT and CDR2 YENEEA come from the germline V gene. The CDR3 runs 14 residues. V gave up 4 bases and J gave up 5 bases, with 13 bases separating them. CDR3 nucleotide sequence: TGTGCCAGCAGCTCTCATAGGGGGGGAGATACGCAGTATTTT. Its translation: CASSSHRGGDTQYF.

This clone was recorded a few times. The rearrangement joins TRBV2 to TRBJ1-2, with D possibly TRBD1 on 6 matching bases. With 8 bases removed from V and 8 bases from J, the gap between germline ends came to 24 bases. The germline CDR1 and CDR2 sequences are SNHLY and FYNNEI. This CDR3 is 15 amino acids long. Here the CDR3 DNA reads TGTGCCAGCCACATCGGGACATACTACGAAGGAGGCTACACCTTC. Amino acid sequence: CASHIGTYYEGGYTF.

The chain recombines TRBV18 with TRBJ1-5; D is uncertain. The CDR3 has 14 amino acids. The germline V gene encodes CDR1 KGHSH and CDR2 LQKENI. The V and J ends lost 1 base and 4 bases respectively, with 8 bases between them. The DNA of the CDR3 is TGTGCCAGCTCACCACGGAGTGAGAATCAGCCCCAGCATTTT. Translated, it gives CASSPRSENQPQHF.

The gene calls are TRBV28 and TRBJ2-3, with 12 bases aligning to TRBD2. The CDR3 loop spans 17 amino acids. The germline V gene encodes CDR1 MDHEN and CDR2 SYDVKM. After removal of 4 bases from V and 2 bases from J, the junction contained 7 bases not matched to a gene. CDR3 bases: TGTGCCAGCAGTTCTATTAGACTAGCGGGGGACACAGATACGCAGTATTTT. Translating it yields CASSSIRLAGDTDTQYF.

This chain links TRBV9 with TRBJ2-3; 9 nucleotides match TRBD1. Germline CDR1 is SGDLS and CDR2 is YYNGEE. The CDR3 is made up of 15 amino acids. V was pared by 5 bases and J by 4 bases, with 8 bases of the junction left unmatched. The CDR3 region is CASRETGGSADTQYF. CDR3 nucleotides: TGTGCCAGCAGGGAGACAGGGGGATCCGCAGATACGCAGTATTTT.

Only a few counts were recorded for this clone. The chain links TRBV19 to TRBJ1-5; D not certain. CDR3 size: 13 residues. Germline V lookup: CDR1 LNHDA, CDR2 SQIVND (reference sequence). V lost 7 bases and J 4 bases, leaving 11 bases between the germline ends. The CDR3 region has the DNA TGTGCCAGTACTCCGGTTCTAAATCAGCCCCAGCATTTT. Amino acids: CASTPVLNQPQHF.

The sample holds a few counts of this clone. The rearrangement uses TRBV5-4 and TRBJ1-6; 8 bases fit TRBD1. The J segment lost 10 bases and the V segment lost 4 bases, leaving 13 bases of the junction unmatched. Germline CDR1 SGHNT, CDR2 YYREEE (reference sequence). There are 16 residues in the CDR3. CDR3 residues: CASSQGQGPEVSPLHF. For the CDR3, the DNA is TGTGCCAGCAGCCAAGGACAGGGCCCAGAGGTATCACCCCTCCACTTT.

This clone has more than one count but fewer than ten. The CDR3 nucleotides read TGTGCCAGCAGTGAAGGGCAGGGGGCATGGCCCCAGCATTTT. This encodes CASSEGQGAWPQHF. V is TRBV6-1 and J is TRBJ1-5, with 8 bases aligning to TRBD1. Germline loops: CDR1 MNHNS, CDR2 SASEGT. Unmatched junction bases numbered 5, after V lost 1 base and J lost 9 bases. The CDR3 is 14 residues long.

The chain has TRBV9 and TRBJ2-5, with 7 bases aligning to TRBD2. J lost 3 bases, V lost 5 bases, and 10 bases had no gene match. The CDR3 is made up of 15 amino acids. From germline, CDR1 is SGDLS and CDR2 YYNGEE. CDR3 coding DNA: TGTGCCAGCAGTGGGGTAGCGGGTCGGAAAGAGACCCAGTACTTC. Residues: CASSGVAGRKETQYF. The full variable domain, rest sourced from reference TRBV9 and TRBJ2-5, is DSGVTQTPKHLITATGQRVTLRCSPRSGDLSVYWYQQSLDQGLQFLIQYYNGEERAKGNILERFSAQQFPDLHSELNLSSLELGDSALYFCASSGVAGRKETQYFGPGTRLLVL.

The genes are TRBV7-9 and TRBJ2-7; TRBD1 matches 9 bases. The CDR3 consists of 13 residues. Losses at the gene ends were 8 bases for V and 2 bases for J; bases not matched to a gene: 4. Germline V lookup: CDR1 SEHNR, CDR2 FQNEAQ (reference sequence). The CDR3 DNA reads TGTGCCAGCCTCGGACAGGGGCCCTACGAGCAGTACTTC. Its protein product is CASLGQGPYEQYF. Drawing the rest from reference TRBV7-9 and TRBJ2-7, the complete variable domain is DTGVSQNPRHKITKRGQNVTFRCDPISEHNRLYWYRQTLGQGPEFLTYFQNEAQLEKSRLLSDRFSAERPKGSFSTLEIQRTEQGDSAMYLCASLGQGPYEQYFGPGTRLTVT.